This TCR beta chain derives from a study of blood T cell repertoires in COVID-19. Study details: Sources were T cells, B-cell-depleted T cells, or PBMCs; the material itself was cDNA or gDNA.

Original data processing: Cell counts per sample came from amplifying reference gene primers. The method was immunoSEQ multiplex PCR; TCRdb's version includes in-frame clones alone and lacks a portion of them. V and J calls and clone size are those listed in that table; D and trimming were worked out from the DNA. The sample holds around 60,000 clones, approximately 77% seen once. This clone was seen only a few times. The length of the CDR3 is 13 residues. CDR1 ENHRY and CDR2 SYGVKD come from the germline V gene. The V and J ends lost 4 bases and 8 bases respectively, with 12 bases between them. The chain carries TRBV10-3 and TRBJ2-1; D ambiguous. Sequenced sample: peripheral blood. This TCR derives from a human donor in a cohort sampled during active COVID-19. The CDR3 DNA sequence: TGTGCCATCAGTGTGGCTAGTTTGGATGAGCAGTTCTTC. Its protein product is CAISVASLDEQFF.